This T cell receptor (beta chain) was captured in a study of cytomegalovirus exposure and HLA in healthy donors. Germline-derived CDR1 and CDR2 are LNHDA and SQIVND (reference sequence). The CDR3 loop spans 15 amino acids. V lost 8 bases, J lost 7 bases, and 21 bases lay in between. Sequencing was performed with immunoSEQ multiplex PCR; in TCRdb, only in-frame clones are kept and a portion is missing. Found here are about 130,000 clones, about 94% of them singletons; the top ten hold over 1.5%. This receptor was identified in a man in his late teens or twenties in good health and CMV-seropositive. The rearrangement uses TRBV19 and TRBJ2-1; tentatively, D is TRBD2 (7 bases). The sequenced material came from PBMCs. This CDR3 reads CASSIFGGRGNEQFF. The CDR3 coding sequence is TGTGCCAGTTCAATCTTTGGAGGGAGGGGGAATGAGCAGTTCTTC.